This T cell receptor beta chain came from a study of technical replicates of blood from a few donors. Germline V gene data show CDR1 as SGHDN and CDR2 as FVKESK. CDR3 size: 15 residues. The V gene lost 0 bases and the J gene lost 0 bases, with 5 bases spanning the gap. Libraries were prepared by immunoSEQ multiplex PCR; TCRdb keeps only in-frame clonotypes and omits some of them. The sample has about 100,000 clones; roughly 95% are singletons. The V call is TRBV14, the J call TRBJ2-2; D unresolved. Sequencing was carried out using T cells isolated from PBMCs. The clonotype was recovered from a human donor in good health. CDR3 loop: CASSQDYSNTGELFF. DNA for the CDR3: TGTGCCAGCAGCCAAGACTATTCGAACACCGGGGAGCTGTTTTTT.